These T cell receptor beta chains were read from a single sample in a study of OX40 agonist ivuxolimab in advanced cancers. Sequencing was performed with immunoSEQ multiplex PCR; in TCRdb, only in-frame clones are kept and a portion is missing. The data contain about 50,000 clones, roughly 90% of them seen just once; the ten biggest clones take up about 6%. This sample comprised CD4+ or CD8+ T cells sorted from blood, obtained in a trial of the OX40 agonist ivuxolimab. These receptors came from an adult with an advanced solid tumor such as melanoma, head and neck, liver or kidney cancer. Both conserved end residues are part of each CDR3. The order of the fields is D gene, CDR3 length, J gene, clone size, V gene, CDR3 protein, CDR3 DNA. A D gene is named only where the DNA matches it firmly. Rows give clone size only sometimes, using once, few, many, or a class for an expanded clone.

>-|13|TRBJ2-1|-|TRBV27
CATRRPGYGEQFF
TGTGCCACTCGGAGACCAGGTTACGGTGAGCAGTTCTTC
>-|16|TRBJ2-3|-|TRBV9
CASSGAKTRVPDTQYF
TGTGCCAGCAGCGGAGCCAAAACTAGGGTCCCAGATACGCAGTATTTT
>-|13|TRBJ2-1|-|TRBV27
CASSYLNYNEQFF
TGTGCCAGCAGTTACCTCAACTACAATGAGCAGTTCTTC
>-|16|TRBJ2-3|-|TRBV28
CASSLRRAGSRDTQYF
TGTGCCAGCAGTTTGCGCAGGGCGGGAAGTAGAGATACGCAGTATTTT
>-|14|TRBJ2-5|once|TRBV7-9
CASSFRIGEETQYF
TGTGCCAGCAGCTTCAGAATTGGGGAAGAGACCCAGTACTTC
>-|16|TRBJ2-3|-|TRBV10-1
CASSEIQPPEPDTQYF
TGCGCCAGCAGTGAGATCCAGCCGCCTGAGCCAGATACGCAGTATTTT
>TRBD2|16|TRBJ2-7|once|TRBV7-6
CASSLTPTGGPSEQYF
TGTGCCAGCAGCTTGACCCCCACGGGGGGACCCAGCGAGCAGTACTTC
>TRBD1|17|TRBJ1-2|-|TRBV27
CASSPTPLQGALYGYTF
TGTGCCAGCAGTCCCACTCCACTACAGGGGGCACTTTATGGCTACACCTTC
>-|16|TRBJ2-1|-|TRBV27
CASSFFPEGDRVEQFF
TGTGCCAGCAGTTTCTTCCCGGAGGGCGATCGCGTTGAGCAGTTCTTC
>-|13|TRBJ1-1|-|TRBV5-1
CASSYTANTEAFF
TGCGCCAGCAGCTATACAGCGAACACTGAAGCTTTCTTT
>-|15|TRBJ1-3|-|TRBV10-1
CASSEGSYSGNTIYF
TGCGCCAGCAGTGAAGGGAGCTACTCTGGAAACACCATATATTTT
>TRBD2|15|TRBJ2-3|-|TRBV11-2
CASSFSGGIADTQYF
TGTGCCAGCAGCTTTAGCGGGGGGATCGCAGATACGCAGTATTTT
>-|13|TRBJ2-1|-|TRBV30
CAWSVLLGYEQFF
TGTGCCTGGAGTGTACTCCTAGGGTATGAGCAGTTCTTC
>TRBD1|14|TRBJ1-3|once|TRBV23-1
CASNPGTGSNTIYF
TGCGCCAGCAATCCCGGGACAGGGTCTAACACCATATATTTT
>-|15|TRBJ1-1|-|TRBV7-9
CASSLASGMDTEAFF
TGTGCCAGCAGCTTAGCCTCCGGGATGGACACTGAAGCTTTCTTT
>-|16|TRBJ1-2|-|TRBV27
CASSPLNGQTNYGYTF
TGTGCCAGCAGTCCTCTCAACGGACAGACTAACTATGGCTACACCTTC
>TRBD1|15|TRBJ2-1|-|TRBV6-4
CASSDLPGTGVEQFF
TGTGCCAGCAGTGATCTTCCCGGGACAGGGGTTGAGCAGTTCTTC
>TRBD1|16|TRBJ2-1|-|TRBV7-6
CASSFSMGTGNNEQFF
TGTGCCAGCAGCTTCTCAATGGGGACAGGGAACAATGAGCAGTTCTTC
>-|10|TRBJ1-2|-|TRBV19
CATRSYGYTF
TGTGCCACCCGCAGCTATGGCTACACCTTC
>-|15|TRBJ2-2|-|TRBV7-6
CASSLVAGVGGELFF
TGTGCCAGCAGCTTAGTGGCAGGGGTCGGCGGGGAGCTGTTTTTT
>-|14|TRBJ1-2|-|TRBV6-1
CASSEARGAGGYTF
TGTGCCAGCAGTGAAGCGCGGGGGGCTGGAGGCTACACCTTC
>-|15|TRBJ1-5|-|TRBV2
CASSEGGNYNQPQHF
TGTGCCAGCAGTGAGGGAGGGAATTACAATCAGCCCCAGCATTTT
>TRBD2|17|TRBJ2-7|-|TRBV5-4
CASSPGLAGVLAYEQYF
TGTGCCAGCAGCCCGGGACTAGCGGGGGTCCTAGCCTACGAGCAGTACTTC
>-|13|TRBJ2-3|-|TRBV7-7
CASSLAVTDTQYF
TGTGCCAGCAGCTTAGCAGTCACAGATACGCAGTATTTT
>-|14|TRBJ2-7|-|TRBV5-4
CASSHRDSAYEQYF
TGTGCCAGCAGCCACCGGGACTCGGCTTACGAGCAGTACTTC
>TRBD1|15|TRBJ2-6|-|TRBV6-5
CATRDSSSGANVLTF
TGTGCCACCCGGGACAGCAGCTCTGGGGCCAACGTCCTGACTTTC
>-|14|TRBJ1-1|-|TRBV5-1
CASSQERMNTEAFF
TGCGCCAGCAGCCAGGAGAGAATGAACACTGAAGCTTTCTTT
>-|15|TRBJ2-5|-|TRBV30
CAWSLGASEQETQYF
TGTGCCTGGAGTCTAGGGGCTTCAGAGCAAGAGACCCAGTACTTC
>TRBD2|18|TRBJ2-1|-|TRBV19
CASSIDGTGTIIYNEQFF
TGTGCCAGTAGTATAGATGGAACCGGGACTATCATCTACAATGAGCAGTTCTTC
>TRBD2|16|TRBJ2-7|few|TRBV5-1
CASSLEGSGGSYEQYF
TGCGCCAGCAGCTTGGAGGGTAGCGGGGGATCTTACGAGCAGTACTTC
>-|11|TRBJ2-2|few|TRBV7-8
CASSPLRELFF
TGTGCCAGCAGCCCACTCAGGGAGCTGTTTTTT
>TRBD1|14|TRBJ2-7|-|TRBV7-2
CASSLASQGAEQYF
TGTGCCAGCAGCTTAGCGTCCCAGGGGGCCGAGCAGTACTTC
>-|18|TRBJ2-3|-|TRBV28
CASSLMRGRDESTDTQYF
TGTGCCAGCAGTTTAATGAGAGGGCGGGACGAGAGCACAGATACGCAGTATTTT
>-|12|TRBJ2-1|-|TRBV7-3
CASSLMANEQFF
TGTGCCAGCAGCTTAATGGCCAATGAGCAGTTCTTC
>-|13|TRBJ2-5|once|TRBV27
CASSLKGVETQYF
TGTGCCAGCAGTTTAAAAGGAGTAGAGACCCAGTACTTC
>-|17|TRBJ2-2|once|TRBV21-1
CASSQRGLAGGAGELFF
TGTGCCAGCAGCCAGCGGGGACTAGCGGGAGGCGCAGGGGAGCTGTTTTTT
>TRBD2|15|TRBJ2-3|-|TRBV19
CASSLLAGGKDTQYF
TGTGCCAGTAGCCTACTAGCGGGAGGCAAAGATACGCAGTATTTT
>-|16|TRBJ2-7|once|TRBV21-1
CASSTFVVVWSYEQYF
TGTGCCAGCAGCACTTTTGTGGTAGTTTGGTCCTACGAGCAGTACTTC
>-|14|TRBJ1-1|once|TRBV5-4
CASSFGSVATEAFF
TGTGCCAGCAGCTTTGGATCGGTCGCCACTGAAGCTTTCTTT
>TRBD2|16|TRBJ2-1|-|TRBV2
CASSLLGSGVYNEQFF
TGTGCCAGCAGCCTGTTGGGTAGCGGGGTTTACAATGAGCAGTTCTTC
>-|11|TRBJ2-1|-|TRBV28
CASSSAPEQFF
TGTGCCAGCAGTTCCGCACCAGAGCAGTTCTTC
>-|16|TRBJ1-1|-|TRBV28
CASSLNSGQVNTEAFF
TGTGCCAGCAGTTTAAACTCCGGACAAGTCAACACTGAAGCTTTCTTT
>-|13|TRBJ1-1|-|TRBV13
CASSLGLKAEAFF
TGTGCCAGCAGTTTAGGCCTGAAGGCTGAAGCTTTCTTT
>-|16|TRBJ2-7|few|TRBV7-9
CASSLVKDSWGYEQYF
TGTGCCAGCAGCTTAGTGAAGGACAGCTGGGGTTACGAGCAGTACTTC
>TRBD2|14|TRBJ2-1|-|TRBV29-1
CSVEIAGGDNEQFF
TGCAGCGTTGAAATAGCGGGAGGGGATAATGAGCAGTTCTTC
>-|15|TRBJ1-5|-|TRBV27
CASSLDQYSNQPQHF
TGTGCCAGCAGTTTAGATCAGTATAGCAATCAGCCCCAGCATTTT
>TRBD2|17|TRBJ2-1|-|TRBV9
CASSVALAQISYNEQFF
TGTGCCAGCAGCGTCGCACTAGCGCAGATCTCCTACAATGAGCAGTTCTTC
>-|17|TRBJ2-2|-|TRBV19
CASTIAGDRAGTGELFF
TGTGCCAGTACCATAGCGGGGGACAGGGCGGGGACCGGGGAGCTGTTTTTT
>TRBD1|15|TRBJ2-2|-|TRBV19
CAIYDPGQGDGELFF
TGTGCCATATACGACCCGGGACAGGGGGACGGGGAGCTGTTTTTT
>-|15|TRBJ1-1|-|TRBV7-2
CASSLGSTSGAEAFF
TGTGCCAGCAGCTTGGGCAGTACCTCCGGGGCTGAAGCTTTCTTT
>-|16|TRBJ2-1|few|TRBV11-2
CASSQTSRGPYNEQFF
TGTGCCAGCAGCCAAACTAGCCGGGGCCCTTACAATGAGCAGTTCTTC
>TRBD1|15|TRBJ1-2|-|TRBV7-9
CASSLGTGADYGYTF
TGTGCCAGCAGCTTAGGGACAGGGGCAGACTATGGCTACACCTTC
>TRBD2|15|TRBJ2-3|-|TRBV12-5
CASGLGGLDFDTQYF
TGTGCTAGTGGTTTGGGGGGACTAGATTTTGATACGCAGTATTTT